This is a list of T cell receptor beta chains from one sample in a study of regulatory T cells in long-lasting Graves disease. One entry per CDR3 protein, called by TCRdb with MiXCR from the multiplex PCR reads. The sample records roughly 560,000 distinct CDR3 sequences, about 16% being singletons. These data also formed part of another study, on T cells in Graves' hyperthyroidism and ophthalmopathy.

Here the sequenced sample was peripheral blood mononuclear cells (PBMCs), taken at new diagnosis, from a patient treated with antithyroid drugs. The receptors stem from a middle-aged woman with Graves disease. Each CDR3 is given with its conserved first and last residue. The D gene is left open where the match is weak.

j_call,d_call,v_call,cdr3_aa
TRBJ2-3,TRBD1,TRBV7-9,CASRPNRGLGTDTQYF
TRBJ1-2,NA,TRBV20-1,CSANTIGYGYTF
TRBJ1-5,TRBD1,TRBV28,CASSPNRGWRNQPQHF
TRBJ1-3,NA,TRBV6-1,CASSAPGGTGNTIYF
TRBJ1-1,NA,TRBV12-3/TRBV12-4,CASNKLGGSDTEAFF
TRBJ1-1,NA,TRBV28,CASSPDLWGRAEAFF
TRBJ2-3,TRBD2,TRBV27,CASSLWGEAGGLPLTQYF
TRBJ1-1,NA,TRBV11-2,CASSQASDTEAFF
TRBJ2-7,NA,TRBV29-1,CSVESPAGTYEQYF
TRBJ1-2,NA,TRBV12-3/TRBV12-4,CASSPFSGQGYDYGYTF
TRBJ1-5,NA,TRBV6-2/TRBV6-3,CASSTGTPPIGHQPQHF
TRBJ1-1,TRBD1,TRBV7-9,CASSLSAGGFVFF
TRBJ1-3,NA,TRBV18,CASSHNPGTSGNTIYF
TRBJ1-5,NA,TRBV19,CASSIWAGHSNQPQHF
TRBJ1-1,NA,TRBV6-1,CASSDNPGGWNTEAFF
TRBJ1-5,NA,TRBV12-3/TRBV12-4,CASSFGGLPQHF
TRBJ1-1,NA,TRBV5-1,CASSIDSNTEAFF
TRBJ1-2,NA,TRBV12-3/TRBV12-4,CASSSQGRPGYTF
TRBJ1-2,NA,TRBV7-9,CASSLYPVGDYGYTF
TRBJ1-2,NA,TRBV19,CASSIGQSYGYTF
TRBJ2-5,NA,TRBV5-4,CASSLRTEQTQYF
TRBJ1-2,NA,TRBV19,CASSINLNYGYTF
TRBJ2-7,NA,TRBV10-3,CAIKGSNLGEQYF
TRBJ2-1,TRBD1,TRBV19,CASSYPGQAYNEQFF
TRBJ2-2,NA,TRBV9,CASSAGSPGELFF
TRBJ1-1,NA,TRBV28,CASSFEDTEAFF
TRBJ1-3,NA,TRBV12-5,CARYQGFGLSGNTIYF
TRBJ2-2,NA,TRBV5-1,CASTAGTNTGELFF
TRBJ1-6,NA,TRBV11-2,CASSPQGNHSPLHF
TRBJ2-7,NA,TRBV10-3,CATSGGVTYEQYF
TRBJ2-1,TRBD1,TRBV25-1,CASSSLTGSVGNEQFF
TRBJ2-3,NA,TRBV30,CAWEVSTDTQYF
TRBJ1-2,TRBD1,TRBV7-2,CASSSGQGVGYGYTF
TRBJ2-7,TRBD1,TRBV29-1,CSVSPTGAYEQYF
TRBJ1-6,TRBD1,TRBV28,CASSLPGTASSYNSPLHF
TRBJ1-1,NA,TRBV2,CASRRVGTEAFF
TRBJ1-5,TRBD1,TRBV12-3/TRBV12-4,CASSLGFLDRAIKPQHF
TRBJ1-5,NA,TRBV5-1,CASSLAGWQPQHF
TRBJ1-2,NA,TRBV6-2/TRBV6-3,CASSEGGIRQNYGYTF
TRBJ2-1,TRBD2,TRBV11-2,CASTPTRSSGGGEQFF
TRBJ1-4,NA,TRBV5-6,CASSLGSILGTNEKLFF
TRBJ2-1,TRBD2,TRBV20-1,CSARSFQRGGSSYNEQFF
TRBJ2-7,NA,TRBV3-1,CASSRKTFDYEQYF
TRBJ1-2,NA,TRBV10-3,CAISNSDRGYGYTF
TRBJ2-2,NA,TRBV24-1,CATSDPGRNTGELFF
TRBJ1-1,NA,TRBV6-1,CASSQPSPRTEAFF
TRBJ1-2,NA,TRBV30,CAWGPRNYGYTF
TRBJ1-1,NA,TRBV6-1,CASFPVAGTMNTEAFF
TRBJ2-6,TRBD1,TRBV2,CASSEARGQGKSGANVLTF
TRBJ2-2,TRBD2,TRBV12-3/TRBV12-4,CASSVGLAGGTGELFF